These 2 T cell receptor beta chains share one sample of origin, sequenced in a study of control samples from healthy donors and cancer patients. TCRdb's table, derived via immunoSEQ multiplex PCR, lists solely in-frame clones and lacks some. Among about 160,000 clones, 96% were seen once, and the ten largest hold 1%. Sequenced sample: blood. These receptors all come from a woman in her 30s in good health.

The chain links TRBV28 to TRBJ1-6; TRBD1 is a possible D gene (6 bases). Germline V gene data show CDR1 as MDHEN and CDR2 as SYDVKM. The CDR3 has 13 amino acids. V gave up 7 bases and J gave up 5 bases, with 9 bases separating them. This chain's CDR3 is CASIRDNNSPLHF. CDR3 coding DNA: TGTGCCAGCATCCGGGACAATAATTCACCCCTCCACTTT. The full variable domain, completed using reference TRBV28 and TRBJ1-6, is DVKVTQSSRYLVKRTGEKVFLECVQDMDHENMFWYRQDPGLGLRLIYFSYDVKMKEKGDIPEGYSVSREKKERFSLILESASTNQTSMYLCASIRDNNSPLHFGNGTRLTVT.

The rearrangement uses TRBV19 and TRBJ1-1; a weak D match, TRBD1 (5 bases). CDR1 and CDR2 from the germline V gene are LNHDA and SQIVND (reference sequence). This CDR3 contains 12 residues. V was pared by 5 bases and J by 4 bases, with 8 bases between. CDR3 DNA: TGTGCCAGTAGTTTCCAGGGCACTGAAGCTTTCTTT. As protein: CASSFQGTEAFF.